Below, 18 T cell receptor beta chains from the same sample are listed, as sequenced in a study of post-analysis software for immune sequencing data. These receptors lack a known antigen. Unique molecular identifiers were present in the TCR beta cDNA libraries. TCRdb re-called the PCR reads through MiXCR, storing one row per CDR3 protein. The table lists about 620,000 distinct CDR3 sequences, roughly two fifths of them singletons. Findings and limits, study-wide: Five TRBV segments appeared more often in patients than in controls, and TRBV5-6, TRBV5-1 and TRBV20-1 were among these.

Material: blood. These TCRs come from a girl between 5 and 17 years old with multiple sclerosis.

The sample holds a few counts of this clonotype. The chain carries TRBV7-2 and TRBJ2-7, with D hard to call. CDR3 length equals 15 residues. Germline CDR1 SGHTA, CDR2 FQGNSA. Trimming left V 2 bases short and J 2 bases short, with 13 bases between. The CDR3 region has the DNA TGTGCCAGCAGCTTAAATATAGGGCTAGCCTACGAGCAGTACTTC. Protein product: CASSLNIGLAYEQYF. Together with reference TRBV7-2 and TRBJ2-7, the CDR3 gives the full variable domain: GAGVSQSPSNKVTEKGKDVELRCDPISGHTALYWYRQSLGQGLEFLIYFQGNSAPDKSGLPSDRFSAERTGGSVSTLTIQRTQQEDSAVYLCASSLNIGLAYEQYFGPGTRLTVT.

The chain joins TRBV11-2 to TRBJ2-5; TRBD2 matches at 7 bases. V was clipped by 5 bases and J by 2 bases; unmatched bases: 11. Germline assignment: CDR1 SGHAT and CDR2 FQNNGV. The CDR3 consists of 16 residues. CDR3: CASSNYLYSGQETQYF. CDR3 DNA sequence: TGTGCCAGCAGCAACTACCTCTATAGCGGGCAAGAGACCCAGTACTTC.

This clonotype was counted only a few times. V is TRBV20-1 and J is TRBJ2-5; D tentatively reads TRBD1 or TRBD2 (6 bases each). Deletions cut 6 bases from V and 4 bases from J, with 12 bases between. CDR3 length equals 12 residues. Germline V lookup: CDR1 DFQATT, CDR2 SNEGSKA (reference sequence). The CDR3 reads CSAGGLGETQYF. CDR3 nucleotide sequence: TGCAGTGCGGGGGGCCTCGGAGAGACCCAGTACTTC.

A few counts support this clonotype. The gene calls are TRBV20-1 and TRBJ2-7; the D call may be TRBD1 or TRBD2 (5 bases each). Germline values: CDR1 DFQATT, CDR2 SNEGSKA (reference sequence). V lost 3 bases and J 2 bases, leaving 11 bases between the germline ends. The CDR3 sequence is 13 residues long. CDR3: CSARGEFAYEQYF. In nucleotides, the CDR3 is TGCAGTGCTAGGGGGGAGTTTGCCTACGAGCAGTACTTC.

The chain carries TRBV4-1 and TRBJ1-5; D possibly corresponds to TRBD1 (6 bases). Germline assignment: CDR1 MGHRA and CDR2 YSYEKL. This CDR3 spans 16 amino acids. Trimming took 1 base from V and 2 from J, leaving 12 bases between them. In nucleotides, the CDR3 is TGCGCCAGCAGCCAAGTAGGGGGAGGGGGCAATCAGCCCCAGCATTTT. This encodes CASSQVGGGGNQPQHF.

The CDR3: CASSFNIDEQFF. DNA of the CDR3: TGTGCCAGCAGTTTTAATATAGATGAGCAGTTCTTC. The rearrangement uses TRBV12-3 or TRBV12-4 and TRBJ2-1; unclear D gene. The CDR3 sequence is 12 residues long. V dropped 3 bases and J dropped 8 bases, with 8 bases sitting between them.

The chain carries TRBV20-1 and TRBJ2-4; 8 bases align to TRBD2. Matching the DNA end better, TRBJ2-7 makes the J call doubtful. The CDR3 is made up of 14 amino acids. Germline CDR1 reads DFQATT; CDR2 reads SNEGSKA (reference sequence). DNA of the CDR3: TGCAGTGCTAGAGTGGCGGGACTAGTGATCGAGCAGTACTTC. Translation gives CSARVAGLVIEQYF.

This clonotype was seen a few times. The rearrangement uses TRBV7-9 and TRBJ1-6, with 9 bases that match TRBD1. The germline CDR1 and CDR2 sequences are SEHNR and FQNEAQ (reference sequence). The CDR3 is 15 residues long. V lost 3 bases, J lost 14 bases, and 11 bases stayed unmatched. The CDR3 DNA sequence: TGTGCCAGCAGCTTCACGGGACAGGGTGTTGTCACCCTCCACTTT. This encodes CASSFTGQGVVTLHF.

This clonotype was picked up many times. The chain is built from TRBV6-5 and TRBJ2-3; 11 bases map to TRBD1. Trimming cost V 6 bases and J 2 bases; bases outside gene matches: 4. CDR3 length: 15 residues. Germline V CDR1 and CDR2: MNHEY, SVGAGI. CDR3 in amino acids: CASSLGQGDTDTQYF. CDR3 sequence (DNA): TGTGCCAGCAGCCTGGGACAGGGGGACACAGATACGCAGTATTTT.

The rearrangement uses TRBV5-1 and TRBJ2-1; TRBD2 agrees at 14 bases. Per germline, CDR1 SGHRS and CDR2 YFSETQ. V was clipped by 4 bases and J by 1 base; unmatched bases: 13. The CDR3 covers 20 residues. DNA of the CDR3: TGCGCCAGCAGCATGACCGGGACTAGCGGGGGCCGAGTATCCTACAATGAGCAGTTCTTC. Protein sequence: CASSMTGTSGGRVSYNEQFF. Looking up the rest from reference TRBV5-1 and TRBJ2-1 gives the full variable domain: KAGVTQTPRYLIKTRGQQVTLSCSPISGHRSVSWYQQTPGQGLQFLFEYFSETQRNKGNFPGRFSGRQFSNSRSEMNVSTLELGDSALYLCASSMTGTSGGRVSYNEQFFGPGTRLTVL.

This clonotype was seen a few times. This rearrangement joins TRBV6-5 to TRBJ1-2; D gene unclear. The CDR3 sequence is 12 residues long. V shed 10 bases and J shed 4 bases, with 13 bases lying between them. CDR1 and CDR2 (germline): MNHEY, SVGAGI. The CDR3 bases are TGTGCCACTCGCGCGGGCGGCTATGGCTACACCTTC. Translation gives CATRAGGYGYTF.

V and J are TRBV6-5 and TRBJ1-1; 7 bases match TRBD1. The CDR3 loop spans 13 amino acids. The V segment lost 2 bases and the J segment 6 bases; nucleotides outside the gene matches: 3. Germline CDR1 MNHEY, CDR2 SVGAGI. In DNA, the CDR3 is TGTGCCAGCAGTTACGGTCAGGGGGCTGAAGCTTTCTTT. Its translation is CASSYGQGAEAFF.

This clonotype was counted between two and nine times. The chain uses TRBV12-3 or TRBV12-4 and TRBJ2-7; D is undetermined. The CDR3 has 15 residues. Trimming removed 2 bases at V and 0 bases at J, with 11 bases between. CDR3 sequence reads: CASSLRSASSYEQYF. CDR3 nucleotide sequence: TGTGCCAGCAGTTTAAGAAGCGCGAGCTCCTACGAGCAGTACTTC.

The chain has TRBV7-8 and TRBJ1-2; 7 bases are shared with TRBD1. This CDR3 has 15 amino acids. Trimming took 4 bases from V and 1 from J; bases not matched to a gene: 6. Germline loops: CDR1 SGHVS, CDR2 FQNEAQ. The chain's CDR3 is CASSWGTVDNYGYTF. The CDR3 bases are TGTGCCAGCAGCTGGGGGACAGTAGATAACTATGGCTACACCTTC.

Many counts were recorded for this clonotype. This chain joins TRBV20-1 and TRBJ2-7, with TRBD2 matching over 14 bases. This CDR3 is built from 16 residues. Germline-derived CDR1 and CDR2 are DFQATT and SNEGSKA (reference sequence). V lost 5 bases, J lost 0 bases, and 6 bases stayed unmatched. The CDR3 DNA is TGCAGTGCTGGGACTAGCGGGGGCTTGAACTCCTACGAGCAGTACTTC. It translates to CSAGTSGGLNSYEQYF.

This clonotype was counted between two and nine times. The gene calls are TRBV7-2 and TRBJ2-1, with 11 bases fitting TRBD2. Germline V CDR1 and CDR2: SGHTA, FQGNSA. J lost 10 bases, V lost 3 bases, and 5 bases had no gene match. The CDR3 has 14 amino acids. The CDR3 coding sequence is TGTGCCAGCAGCTTCCTAGCGGGAGGTGAGGAGCAGTTCTTC. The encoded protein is CASSFLAGGEEQFF.

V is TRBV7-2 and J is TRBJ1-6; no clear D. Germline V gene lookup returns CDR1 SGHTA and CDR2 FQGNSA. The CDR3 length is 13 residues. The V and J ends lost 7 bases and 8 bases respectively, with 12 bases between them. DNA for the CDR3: TGTGCCAGCACCCTCCGGCAGGATTCACCCCTCCACTTT. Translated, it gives CASTLRQDSPLHF.

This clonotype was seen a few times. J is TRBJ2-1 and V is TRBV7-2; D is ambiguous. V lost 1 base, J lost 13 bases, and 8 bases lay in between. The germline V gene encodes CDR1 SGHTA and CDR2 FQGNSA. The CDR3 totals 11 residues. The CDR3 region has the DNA TGTGCCAGCAGCTTAGGTTCGGGTCAGTTCTTC. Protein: CASSLGSGQFF.